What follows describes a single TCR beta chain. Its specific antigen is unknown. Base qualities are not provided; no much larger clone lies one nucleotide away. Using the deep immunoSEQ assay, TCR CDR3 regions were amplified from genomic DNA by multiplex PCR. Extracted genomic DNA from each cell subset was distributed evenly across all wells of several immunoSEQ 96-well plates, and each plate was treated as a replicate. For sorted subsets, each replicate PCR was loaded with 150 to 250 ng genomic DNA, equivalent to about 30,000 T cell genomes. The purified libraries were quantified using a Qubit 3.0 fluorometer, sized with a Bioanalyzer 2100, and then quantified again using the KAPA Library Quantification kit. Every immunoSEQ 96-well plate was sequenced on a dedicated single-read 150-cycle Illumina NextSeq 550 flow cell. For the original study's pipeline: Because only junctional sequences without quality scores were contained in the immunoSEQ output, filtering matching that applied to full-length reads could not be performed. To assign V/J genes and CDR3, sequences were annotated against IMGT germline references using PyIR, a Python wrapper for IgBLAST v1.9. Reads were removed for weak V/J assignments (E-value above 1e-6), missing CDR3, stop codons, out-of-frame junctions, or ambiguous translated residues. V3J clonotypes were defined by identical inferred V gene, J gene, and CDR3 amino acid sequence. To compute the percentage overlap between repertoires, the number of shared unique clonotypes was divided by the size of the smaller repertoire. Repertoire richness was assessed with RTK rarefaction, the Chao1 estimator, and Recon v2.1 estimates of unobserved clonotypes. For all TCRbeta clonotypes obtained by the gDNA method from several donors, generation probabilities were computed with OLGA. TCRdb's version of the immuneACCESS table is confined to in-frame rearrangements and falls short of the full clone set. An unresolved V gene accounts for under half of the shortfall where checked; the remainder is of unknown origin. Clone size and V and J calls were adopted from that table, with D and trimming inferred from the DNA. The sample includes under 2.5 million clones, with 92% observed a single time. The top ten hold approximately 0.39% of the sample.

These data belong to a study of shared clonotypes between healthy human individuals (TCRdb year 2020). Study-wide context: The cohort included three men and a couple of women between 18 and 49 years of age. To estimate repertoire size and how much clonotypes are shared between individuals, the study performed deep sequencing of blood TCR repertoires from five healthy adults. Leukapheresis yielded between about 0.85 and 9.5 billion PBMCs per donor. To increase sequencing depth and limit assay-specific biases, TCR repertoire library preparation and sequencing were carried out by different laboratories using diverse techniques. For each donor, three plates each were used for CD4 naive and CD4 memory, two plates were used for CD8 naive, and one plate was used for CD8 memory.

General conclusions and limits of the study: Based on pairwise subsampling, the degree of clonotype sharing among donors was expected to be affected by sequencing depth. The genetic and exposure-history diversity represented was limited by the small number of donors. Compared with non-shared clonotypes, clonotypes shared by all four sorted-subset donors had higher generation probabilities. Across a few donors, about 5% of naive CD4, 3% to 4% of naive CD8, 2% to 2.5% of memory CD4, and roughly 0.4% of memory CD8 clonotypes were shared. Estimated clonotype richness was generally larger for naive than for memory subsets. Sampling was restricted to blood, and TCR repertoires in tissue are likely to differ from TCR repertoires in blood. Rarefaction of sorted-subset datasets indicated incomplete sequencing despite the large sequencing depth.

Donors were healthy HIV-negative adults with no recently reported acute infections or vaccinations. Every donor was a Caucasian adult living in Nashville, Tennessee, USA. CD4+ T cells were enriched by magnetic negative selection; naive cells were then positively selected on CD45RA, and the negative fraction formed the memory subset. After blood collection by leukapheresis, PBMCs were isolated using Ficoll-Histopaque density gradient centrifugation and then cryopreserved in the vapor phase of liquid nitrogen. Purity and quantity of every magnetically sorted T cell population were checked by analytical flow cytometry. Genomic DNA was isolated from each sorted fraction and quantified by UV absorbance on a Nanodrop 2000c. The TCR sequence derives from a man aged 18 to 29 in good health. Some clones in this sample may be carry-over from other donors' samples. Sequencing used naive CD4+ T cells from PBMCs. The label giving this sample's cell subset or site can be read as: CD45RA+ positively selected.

The sequenced DNA is TGTGCCAGCAGTTTTCAGGCTCTTCTTAAATCTGAAGCTTTCTTT. It is translated as CASSFQALLKSEAFF. The receptor chain draws on TRBV28 and TRBJ1-1; no D segment can be confidently identified. Based on the germline V gene, the CDR1 and CDR2 sequences are MDHEN and SYDVKM. Measured from the cysteine to the phenylalanine, the CDR3 is 15 residues long. Kept here is only the CDR3 DNA, which spans 45 bases and is read in frame from base 1. A distance of 17 bases separates the germline ends of V and J, which lose 3 bases and 6 bases respectively.